A single sample gave rise to the 18 T cell receptor beta chains below, sequenced in a study of T cell responses to AZD1222 COVID-19 vaccine. The protocol was immunoSEQ multiplex PCR, while the TCRdb copy is restricted to in-frame clones and leaves out a portion. The sample has 95,000 to 110,000 clones; roughly 88% are singletons. This specimen consisted of peripheral blood, obtained on day 0 of AZD1222 vaccination. All receptors come from an adult in good health.

This chain connects TRBV3-1 (or the pseudogene TRBV3-2) to TRBJ2-1, with no clear D. V gave up 4 bases and J gave up 10 bases, with 11 bases separating them. The CDR3 has 12 residues. Germline-derived CDR1 and CDR2 are LGHDT and YNNKEL (reference sequence). CDR3 sequence: CASSPNVDEQFF. The CDR3 DNA is TGTGCCAGCAGCCCCAATGTGGACGAGCAGTTCTTC.

The genes are TRBV15 and TRBJ1-6; the D is unclear. The CDR3 spans 12 residues. The germline V gene has CDR1 LNHNV and CDR2 YYDKDF (reference sequence). V was trimmed by 0 bases and J by 13 bases, leaving 7 bases between them. The CDR3 loop reads CATSRDRSPLHF. CDR3 nucleotides: TGTGCCACCAGCAGAGATCGCTCGCCCCTCCACTTT.

This clone has only one observation. The chain uses TRBV5-1 and TRBJ2-5, with 10 bases matching TRBD1. The CDR3 sequence is 15 residues long. CDR1 is SGHRS and CDR2 is YFSETQ in the germline V gene. J was trimmed by 10 bases and V by 4 bases; bases with no gene match: 13. The CDR3 sequence: CASSDDRGLGRDQYF. The CDR3 DNA reads TGCGCCAGCAGCGACGACAGGGGGCTTGGAAGAGACCAGTACTTC.

The chain recombines TRBV9 with TRBJ1-2; no firm D call. The CDR3 extends over 12 amino acids. Germline V gene lookup returns CDR1 SGDLS and CDR2 YYNGEE. Trimming pared 4 bases from V and 4 bases from J, leaving 8 bases between. CDR3 sequence: CASSPAGYGYTF. DNA for the CDR3: TGTGCCAGCAGCCCCGCGGGCTATGGCTACACCTTC.

The CDR3 DNA reads TGTGCCAGCAGTGCGAATCCGGGACTGACGAATGAAAAACTGTTTTTT. Protein sequence: CASSANPGLTNEKLFF. The chain employs TRBV6-1 and TRBJ1-4; weak D call: TRBD1 (5 bases). Germline lookup yields CDR1 MNHNS and CDR2 SASEGT. Trimming took 4 bases from V and 5 from J, leaving 17 bases between them. The CDR3 is 16 residues long.

The chain recombines TRBV20-1 with TRBJ2-5; D gene ambiguous. V was cut by 0 bases and J by 2 bases, with 1 base left in between. Germline-derived CDR1 and CDR2 are DFQATT and SNEGSKA (reference sequence). This CDR3 comprises 11 residues. In DNA, the CDR3 is TGCAGTGCTAGAGATCAAGAGACCCAGTACTTC. Translation: CSARDQETQYF.

This clone occurred a few times. The chain is built from TRBV21-1 and TRBJ2-3; the listed D gene, TRBD2, was not tested against the DNA. TRBV21-1 is a documented pseudogene. The CDR3 length is 13 residues. CDR3 protein: CASITGGPVAQYF. CDR3 nucleotide sequence: TGTGCCAGCATCACGGGGGGCCCCGTTGCGCAGTATTTT.

The chain employs TRBV3-1 (or the pseudogene TRBV3-2) and TRBJ1-2; D ambiguous. The CDR3 runs to 14 residues. Trimming removed 0 bases at V and 4 bases at J, with 9 bases between. Germline CDR1 is LGHDT and CDR2 is YNNKEL (reference sequence). CDR3 in DNA: TGTGCCAGCAGCCAAGAAAGAGATGGCTATGGCTACACCTTC. It specifies CASSQERDGYGYTF.

The table lists this clone with a few counts. V and J are TRBV7-8 and TRBJ2-7, with unresolved D. Germline CDR1 SGHVS, CDR2 FQNEAQ. The CDR3 loop spans 14 amino acids. The ends were cut back, 7 bases at V and 2 bases at J, with 15 bases in the middle. The CDR3 DNA is TGTGCCAGCACCTCTACCTGGGTCACCTACGAGCAGTACTTC. Encoded protein: CASTSTWVTYEQYF.

The rearrangement links TRBV6-2 or TRBV6-3 to TRBJ2-1; D tentatively fits TRBD1 or TRBD2 (5 bases each). CDR1 and CDR2 from the germline V gene are MNHEY and SVGEGT. The CDR3 is made up of 14 amino acids. With 3 bases removed from V and 5 bases from J, the gap between germline ends came to 11 bases. The CDR3 sequence is CASSYGGADNEQFF. The DNA of the CDR3 is TGTGCCAGCAGTTATGGGGGAGCAGACAATGAGCAGTTCTTC.

The rearrangement links TRBV3-1 (or the pseudogene TRBV3-2) to TRBJ2-2; D remains unclear. This CDR3 has 15 amino acids. With 3 bases removed from V and 5 bases from J, the gap between germline ends came to 13 bases. Germline-derived CDR1 and CDR2 are LGHDT and YNNKEL (reference sequence). The CDR3 nucleotides read TGTGCCAGCAGCCAGTTCGAAGGATATACCGGGGAGCTGTTTTTT. It yields the protein CASSQFEGYTGELFF.

On this clone itself: Other DNA sequences in the sample encode the same CDR3. The chain employs TRBV27 and TRBJ2-2, with D perhaps matching TRBD2 (5 bases). There are 14 residues in the CDR3. V was trimmed by 1 base and J by 4 bases, leaving 7 bases between them. CDR1 is MNHEY, CDR2 SMNVEV, per germline (reference sequence). CDR3 sequence reads: CASSLYRGTGELFF. For the CDR3, the DNA is TGTGCCAGCAGTTTATACCGGGGCACCGGGGAGCTGTTTTTT.

V gene TRBV18 combines with J gene TRBJ1-2; no clear D. Per germline, CDR1 KGHSH and CDR2 LQKENI. The germline V and J ends were trimmed by 0 bases and 1 base, with 9 bases remaining between them. This CDR3 has 15 residues. This CDR3 reads CASSPPSRLNYGYTF. The CDR3 bases are TGTGCCAGCTCACCACCGTCCAGGCTTAACTATGGCTACACCTTC.

In regard to this clone: Within the sample, other DNA sequences also encode this same CDR3. The rearrangement links TRBV7-9 to TRBJ2-7; D not certain. The germline V gene encodes CDR1 SEHNR and CDR2 FQNEAQ (reference sequence). Trimming shortened V by 0 bases and J by 1 base, and 7 bases separated the two germline ends. This CDR3 has 14 amino acids. The CDR3 DNA reads TGTGCCAGCAGCTTAGCGGCTTCTTCCTACGAGCAGTACTTC. It specifies CASSLAASSYEQYF.

The chain recombines TRBV5-1 with TRBJ1-3; D might be TRBD1 (5 bases). The CDR3 has 15 residues. Trimming shortened V by 3 bases and J by 4 bases, and 14 bases separated the two germline ends. The V gene's germline CDR1 is SGHRS and CDR2 YFSETQ. In DNA form, the CDR3 reads TGCGCCAGCAGCTATGAGGGGATATCGGGAAACACCATATATTTT. Amino acids: CASSYEGISGNTIYF. Combining the CDR3 with reference TRBV5-1 and TRBJ1-3 gives the whole variable domain KAGVTQTPRYLIKTRGQQVTLSCSPISGHRSVSWYQQTPGQGLQFLFEYFSETQRNKGNFPGRFSGRQFSNSRSEMNVSTLELGDSALYLCASSYEGISGNTIYFGEGSWLTVV.

The chain has TRBV19 and TRBJ1-1; D unclear. The V gene's germline CDR1 is LNHDA and CDR2 SQIVND (reference sequence). V dropped 3 bases and J dropped 10 bases, with 18 bases sitting between them. The CDR3 is 14 amino acids. CDR3 in amino acids: CASSIKGYSTGAFF. The CDR3 coding sequence is TGTGCCAGTAGTATCAAGGGATACAGTACGGGAGCTTTCTTT.

The V and J genes are TRBV5-4 and TRBJ2-2; 10 nucleotides agree with TRBD2. V shed 3 bases and J 8 bases; nucleotides not matched to a gene: 10. The germline V gene encodes CDR1 SGHNT and CDR2 YYREEE (reference sequence). This CDR3 contains 16 residues. CDR3 residues: CASSSRTSGQWGELFF. DNA for the CDR3: TGTGCCAGCAGCTCAAGGACTAGCGGCCAGTGGGGGGAGCTGTTTTTT.

With respect to this clone: One junction end does not reproduce the germline sequence, and a read error may be involved. The chain links TRBV6-4 to TRBJ1-2; tentatively, D is TRBD1 (5 bases). The CDR3 runs to 13 residues. Germline loops: CDR1 MRHNA, CDR2 SNTAGT. In DNA form, the CDR3 reads TGTGCCAGCAGTGACTCCGGGGGGTCCCCGCGCTCCTTC. It encodes CASSDSGGSPRSF.